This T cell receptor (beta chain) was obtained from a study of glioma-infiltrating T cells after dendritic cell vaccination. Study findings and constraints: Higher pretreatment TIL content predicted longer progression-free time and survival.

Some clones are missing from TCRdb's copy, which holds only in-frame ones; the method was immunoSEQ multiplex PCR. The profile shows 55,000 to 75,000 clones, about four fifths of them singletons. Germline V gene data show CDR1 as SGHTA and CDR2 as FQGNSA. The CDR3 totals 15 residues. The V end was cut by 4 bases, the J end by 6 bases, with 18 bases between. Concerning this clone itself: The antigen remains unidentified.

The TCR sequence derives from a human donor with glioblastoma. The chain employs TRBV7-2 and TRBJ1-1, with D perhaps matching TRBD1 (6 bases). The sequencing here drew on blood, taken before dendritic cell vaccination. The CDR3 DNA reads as TGTGCCAGCAGCTCGCTAACCACAGGGTCTCCTGAAGCTTTCTTT. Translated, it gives CASSSLTTGSPEAFF. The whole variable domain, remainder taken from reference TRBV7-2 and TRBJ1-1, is GAGVSQSPSNKVTEKGKDVELRCDPISGHTALYWYRQSLGQGLEFLIYFQGNSAPDKSGLPSDRFSAERTGGSVSTLTIQRTQQEDSAVYLCASSSLTTGSPEAFFGQGTRLTVV.